This section outlines one TCR beta chain sequence together with its context. As yet, its antigen is unknown. The source of the sample is a study of identifying expanded T cells in peripheral blood. Trimming stripped 1 base from V and 7 bases from J, with 6 bases between. Germline loops: CDR1 MNHNS, CDR2 SASEGT. The CDR3 spans 12 residues. Findings and limits, study-wide: Technical replicates showed around 1.2 changed clones; two weeks about 16; four weeks 19.

The assay was immunoSEQ multiplex PCR, and TCRdb's table has in-frame clones only and misses some. The sample records tens of thousands of clones, around 87% being singletons. The chain combines TRBV6-1 with TRBJ2-3; D is uncertain. This TCR came from a person between 18 and 70 years old in good health. The sample was blood. The chain's CDR3 is CASSEGSNTQYF. The CDR3 DNA follows: TGTGCCAGCAGTGAAGGATCGAATACGCAGTATTTT.